This T cell receptor (beta chain) was recorded in a study of blood T cell repertoires in COVID-19. The CDR3 is made up of 15 amino acids. The junction had 3 bases not matched to a gene; V was cut back by 0 bases and J by 3 bases. Germline V lookup: CDR1 SGHRS, CDR2 YFSETQ. In the original analysis: Reference gene primers were amplified, and this amplification served to estimate nucleated cell counts. This table comes from immunoSEQ multiplex PCR, and its TCRdb copy is limited to in-frame clones, with some not included. That table is the source of V, J and clone size, and D and trimming were worked out from the DNA. The sample yields about 220,000 clones, more than 75% seen once.

V is TRBV5-1 and J is TRBJ2-5; 9 bases are a match to TRBD1. This clonotype was obtained from a man in his forties with active or convalescent COVID-19. The sequencing input was peripheral blood. Written as DNA, the CDR3 is TGCGCCAGCAGCTTGGCCCGGACAGGGGAAGAGACCCAGTACTTC. Protein product: CASSLARTGEETQYF.